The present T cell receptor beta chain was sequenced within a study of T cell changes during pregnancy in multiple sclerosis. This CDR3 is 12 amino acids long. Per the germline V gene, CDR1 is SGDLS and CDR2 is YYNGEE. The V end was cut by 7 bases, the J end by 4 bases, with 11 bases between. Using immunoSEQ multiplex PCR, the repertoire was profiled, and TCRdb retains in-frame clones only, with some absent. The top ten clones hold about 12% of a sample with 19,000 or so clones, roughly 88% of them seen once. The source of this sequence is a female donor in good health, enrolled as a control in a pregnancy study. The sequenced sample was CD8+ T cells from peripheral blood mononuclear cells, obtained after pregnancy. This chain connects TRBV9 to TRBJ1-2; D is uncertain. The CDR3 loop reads CASEAAGYGYTF. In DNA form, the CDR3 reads TGTGCCAGCGAAGCGGCAGGCTATGGCTACACCTTC. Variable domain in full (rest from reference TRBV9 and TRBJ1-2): DSGVTQTPKHLITATGQRVTLRCSPRSGDLSVYWYQQSLDQGLQFLIQYYNGEERAKGNILERFSAQQFPDLHSELNLSSLELGDSALYFCASEAAGYGYTFGSGTRLTVV.